One and the same sample provided the 15 T cell receptor beta chains below, sequenced in a study of blood T cells in healthy people across ages. Alongside a J-beta primer mix, a sample-barcoded 5' primer served in a second PCR lasting roughly 7 to 11 cycles. TCRdb fed the 5' RACE reads into MiXCR, producing one record per CDR3 protein. The table lists around 500,000 distinct CDR3 sequences, about 26% of them singletons, with 3% to 4% in the top ten. In addition, the sample was reused for a study of T cells of mothers and their children.

The sample was blood. Receptors originate from a boy aged 2 to 9 in good health.

This chain connects TRBV7-2 to TRBJ2-6; D is possibly TRBD1 (6 bases). This CDR3 is 16 amino acids long. V was pared by 5 bases and J by 0 bases, with 11 bases between. Germline CDR1 reads SGHTA; CDR2 reads FQGNSA. The CDR3 region is CASSPVGASGANVLTF. For the CDR3, the DNA is TGTGCCAGCAGCCCAGTGGGGGCCTCTGGGGCCAACGTCCTGACTTTC.

The chain couples TRBV7-9 to TRBJ2-7, with D perhaps matching TRBD2 (6 bases). Germline loops: CDR1 SEHNR, CDR2 FQNEAQ (reference sequence). Trimming took off 6 bases at V and 3 bases at J, with 15 bases between the two ends. This CDR3 comprises 14 residues. CDR3 coding DNA: TGTGCCAGCAGTCCAGGACTACTCTACTACGAGCAGTACTTC. Residues: CASSPGLLYYEQYF.

The chain recombines TRBV24-1 with TRBJ2-1, with unresolved D. Germline CDR1 is KGHDR and CDR2 is SFDVKD. The CDR3 totals 15 residues. The V end lost 1 base, the J end lost 2 bases, and 8 bases lay between the germline ends. The CDR3 loop is CATSDFASAYNEQFF. CDR3 coding DNA: TGTGCCACCAGTGATTTCGCCAGTGCCTACAATGAGCAGTTCTTC.

The CDR3 region has the DNA TGTGCCAGCAGTTCCTGGAGCTCCTACGAGCAGTACTTC. This sequence encodes CASSSWSSYEQYF. This sequence joins TRBV12-3 or TRBV12-4 and TRBJ2-7, with D unclear. V shed 4 bases and J shed 0 bases, with 7 bases lying between them. There are 13 residues in the CDR3.

The chain recombines TRBV20-1 with TRBJ2-7; tentatively, D is TRBD1 (5 bases). The CDR3 has 11 amino acids. Germline CDR1 reads DFQATT; CDR2 reads SNEGSKA (reference sequence). V lost 6 bases to trimming and J lost 3 bases, with 9 bases between them. CDR3 region: CSAGHFYEQYF. The CDR3 DNA reads as TGCAGTGCCGGACATTTCTACGAGCAGTACTTC.

In this sample, this clonotype turned up a few times. The chain links TRBV25-1 to TRBJ2-1; D is uncertain. Trimming removed 8 bases from V and 7 bases from J, with 15 bases in between. CDR1 is MGHDK and CDR2 is SYGVNS in the germline V gene. The CDR3 totals 13 residues. The CDR3 protein is CASSESGLNEQFF. In DNA, the CDR3 is TGTGCCAGCTCTGAGAGTGGTCTGAATGAGCAGTTCTTC.

This clonotype was seen a few times. This CDR3 is CASSQEDYEQYF. The CDR3, as DNA: TGCGCCAGCAGCCAAGAGGACTACGAGCAGTACTTC. This chain uses TRBV4-1 with TRBJ2-7, with D uncertain. In germline, CDR1 is MGHRA, CDR2 YSYEKL. V was trimmed by 0 bases and J by 3 bases, leaving 3 bases between them. The CDR3 is made up of 12 amino acids.

This clonotype turned up a few times. This sequence joins TRBV6-1 and TRBJ2-1; 7 bases agree with TRBD1. The germline gives CDR1 MNHNS, CDR2 SASEGT. The CDR3 consists of 15 residues. V dropped 8 bases and J dropped 10; count of bases not matched to a gene: 17. The CDR3 reads CASSSVRDRAREQFF. Here the CDR3 DNA reads TGTGCCAGCTCCTCAGTTCGAGACAGGGCTCGGGAGCAGTTCTTC.

This clonotype was recorded a few times. The V call is TRBV11-2, the J call TRBJ2-5; D possibly corresponds to TRBD2 (7 bases). The CDR3 consists of 16 residues. Trimming removed 3 bases at V and 0 bases at J, with 14 bases between. The V gene's germline CDR1 is SGHAT and CDR2 FQNNGV. This chain's CDR3 is CASSFKGGANQETQYF. The CDR3 coding sequence is TGTGCCAGCAGCTTTAAGGGGGGGGCCAACCAAGAGACCCAGTACTTC.

This clonotype was counted only a few times. The rearrangement links TRBV7-9 to TRBJ2-1, with 9 bases that match TRBD2. The germline gives CDR1 SEHNR, CDR2 FQNEAQ (reference sequence). V was pared by 1 base and J by 5 bases, with 12 bases of the junction left unmatched. The CDR3 runs 18 residues. The CDR3 here is CASSLVKGGRVVHNEQFF. The CDR3 nucleotides are TGTGCCAGCAGCTTAGTAAAGGGCGGGAGGGTAGTACACAATGAGCAGTTCTTC.

This clonotype turned up a few times. V usage is TRBV6-2 or TRBV6-3 and J usage is TRBJ2-5, with 7 bases matching TRBD2. The DNA end is more similar to TRBJ2-1, so the J call may be wrong. The germline CDR1 and CDR2 sequences are MNHEY and SVGEGT. The CDR3 has 12 residues. CDR3 region: CASRVGGNEQFF. Written as DNA, the CDR3 is TGTGCCAGCAGAGTGGGGGGGAATGAGCAGTTCTTC.

V gene TRBV6-1 combines with J gene TRBJ2-5, with 7 bases lining up with TRBD1. With the DNA end fitting TRBJ2-1 better, the J assignment may be wrong. The germline V gene has CDR1 MNHNS and CDR2 SASEGT. The CDR3 is made up of 15 amino acids. CDR3 amino acids: CASSGGQRWSSEQFF. As DNA, the CDR3 is TGTGCCAGCAGTGGGGGACAGCGGTGGAGTAGTGAGCAGTTCTTC.

The rearrangement joins TRBV5-1 to TRBJ1-5, with D uncertain. Germline V CDR1 and CDR2: SGHRS, YFSETQ. Trimming removed 4 bases at V and 5 bases at J, with 13 bases between. CDR3 length: 14 amino acids. The CDR3 is CASSRNDTYQPQHF. The CDR3 DNA is TGCGCCAGCAGCAGAAACGACACCTATCAGCCCCAGCATTTT. The full variable domain, completed using reference TRBV5-1 and TRBJ1-5, is KAGVTQTPRYLIKTRGQQVTLSCSPISGHRSVSWYQQTPGQGLQFLFEYFSETQRNKGNFPGRFSGRQFSNSRSEMNVSTLELGDSALYLCASSRNDTYQPQHFGDGTRLSIL.

This chain uses TRBV7-9 with TRBJ2-7; 7 bases line up with TRBD1. J lost 3 bases, V lost 1 base, and 6 bases had no gene match. Germline V gives CDR1 SEHNR, CDR2 FQNEAQ (reference sequence). The CDR3 is made up of 15 amino acids. CDR3 bases: TGTGCCAGCAGCTTAGTTTGGGGACAGAACTACGAGCAGTACTTC. Its translation is CASSLVWGQNYEQYF. Together with reference TRBV7-9 and TRBJ2-7, the CDR3 gives the full variable domain: DTGVSQNPRHKITKRGQNVTFRCDPISEHNRLYWYRQTLGQGPEFLTYFQNEAQLEKSRLLSDRFSAERPKGSFSTLEIQRTEQGDSAMYLCASSLVWGQNYEQYFGPGTRLTVT.

This clonotype was seen more than once but under ten times. The V and J genes are TRBV4-3 and TRBJ1-1; D not certain. Germline V gene data show CDR1 as LGHNA and CDR2 as YSLEER. The CDR3 length is 15 residues. V dropped 5 bases and J dropped 2 bases, with 15 bases sitting between them. The CDR3 sequence: CASSYFAGENTEAFF. The CDR3, as DNA: TGCGCCAGCAGCTACTTCGCCGGGGAAAACACTGAAGCTTTCTTT.